Following are 26 T cell receptor beta chains from one sample sequenced in a study of monozygotic twins with inflammatory bowel disease. From its re-call of the 5' RACE reads, TCRdb lists each CDR3 protein once, without DNA. The sample totals some 210,000 distinct CDR3 sequences. The sample comprised blood. These receptors came from a human donor with ulcerative colitis or Crohn's disease, or a healthy co-twin of an affected twin (not recorded which).

V usage is TRBV5-1 and J usage is TRBJ2-1; as DNA is missing, the TRBD1 call by TCRdb cannot be tested. CDR3 size: 15 residues. The germline gives CDR1 SGHRS, CDR2 YFSETQ. The CDR3 loop is CASSAEGQDYNEQFF.

CDR3 protein: CASQEWGGTEAFF. The chain couples TRBV7-9 to TRBJ1-1; TCRdb proposes TRBD1, but this gene call is untestable without DNA. The CDR3 is made up of 13 amino acids. Looked up from germline, CDR1 is SEHNR and CDR2 is FQNEAQ (reference sequence).

This chain's CDR3 is CASSQGTAYEQYF. V is TRBV5-1 and J is TRBJ2-7; TCRdb lists TRBD1, though no DNA is available to test this call. This CDR3 is built from 13 residues. The germline V gene has CDR1 SGHRS and CDR2 YFSETQ. The whole variable domain, filled in from reference TRBV5-1 and TRBJ2-7, reads KAGVTQTPRYLIKTRGQQVTLSCSPISGHRSVSWYQQTPGQGLQFLFEYFSETQRNKGNFPGRFSGRQFSNSRSEMNVSTLELGDSALYLCASSQGTAYEQYFGPGTRLTVT.

The V gene is TRBV5-4, the J gene TRBJ2-3; as DNA is missing, the TRBD2 call by TCRdb cannot be tested. CDR1 SGHNT and CDR2 YYREEE come from the germline V gene (reference sequence). The CDR3 is 16 amino acids. The CDR3 spells CASSLAAGASTDTQYF.

The chain uses TRBV10-1 and TRBJ2-2; TCRdb outputs TRBD1, but without DNA this stays unchecked. The CDR3 sequence is 15 residues long. CDR1 WNHNN and CDR2 SYGVQD come from the germline V gene (reference sequence). This chain's CDR3 is CASSAGSEGSGELFF.

The J gene is TRBJ2-5, the V gene TRBV12-3 or TRBV12-4; TCRdb selects TRBD1, and the lack of DNA leaves this call unchecked. The length of the CDR3 is 16 residues. The CDR3 region is CASSGYGTAPQETQYF.

The rearrangement uses TRBV7-9 and TRBJ2-5; TCRdb's D call of TRBD1 is untestable without DNA. CDR3 length equals 14 residues. Germline V gene lookup returns CDR1 SEHNR and CDR2 FQNEAQ (reference sequence). The CDR3 sequence: CASSLPWQGETQYF.

The chain is built from TRBV5-4 and TRBJ1-2. The germline CDR1 and CDR2 sequences are SGHNT and YYREEE (reference sequence). CDR3 length equals 15 residues. CDR3 in amino acids: CASSLEKDPNYGYTF. Full variable domain (rest looked up from reference TRBV5-4 and TRBJ1-2): ETGVTQSPTHLIKTRGQQVTLRCSSQSGHNTVSWYQQALGQGPQFIFQYYREEENGRGNFPPRFSGLQFPNYSSELNVNALELDDSALYLCASSLEKDPNYGYTFGSGTRLTVV.

V and J are TRBV20-1 and TRBJ2-7; TCRdb's D call of TRBD1 is untestable without DNA. Germline V gives CDR1 DFQATT, CDR2 SNEGSKA (reference sequence). The CDR3 runs 16 residues. This chain's CDR3 is CSARDRSRAPVDEQYF.

The V and J genes are TRBV18 and TRBJ2-5. This CDR3 has 12 amino acids. Germline CDR1 is KGHSH and CDR2 is LQKENI. The CDR3 sequence: CASSPKQETQYF.

The chain carries TRBV4-1 and TRBJ2-7. The CDR3 has 15 residues. Germline V gene lookup returns CDR1 MGHRA and CDR2 YSYEKL. CDR3 amino acids: CASSQDTASSYEQYF.

The genes are TRBV24-1 and TRBJ1-5; TCRdb's D gene call, TRBD1, goes unchecked for lack of DNA. CDR3 size: 14 residues. The germline CDR1 and CDR2 sequences are KGHDR and SFDVKD. CDR3 sequence: CATSESGRSQPQHF.

V is TRBV21-1 and J is TRBJ1-2; the D call from TCRdb, TRBD1, cannot be confirmed without DNA. TRBV21-1 is shown as a pseudogene. This CDR3 is built from 13 residues. The CDR3 spells CASSKLLRDGYTF.

The gene calls are TRBV11-2 and TRBJ1-1; TCRdb gives TRBD1 as the D gene, but with no DNA this cannot be confirmed. The length of the CDR3 is 16 residues. Per the germline V gene, CDR1 is SGHAT and CDR2 is FQNNGV. The CDR3 protein is CASSPGGPSLNTEAFF.

This sequence joins TRBV5-6 and TRBJ1-2. Germline CDR1 and CDR2: SGHDT and YYEEEE. The CDR3 is made up of 13 amino acids. CDR3 loop: CASSLESFGGYTF. The whole variable domain, remainder taken from reference TRBV5-6 and TRBJ1-2, is DAGVTQSPTHLIKTRGQQVTLRCSPKSGHDTVSWYQQALGQGPQFIFQYYEEEERQRGNFPDRFSGHQFPNYSSELNVNALLLGDSALYLCASSLESFGGYTFGSGTRLTVV.

V is TRBV29-1 and J is TRBJ2-5; TCRdb gives TRBD1 as the D gene, but with no DNA this cannot be confirmed. Germline values: CDR1 SQVTM, CDR2 ANQGSEA. There are 13 residues in the CDR3. CDR3 sequence: CSVEPGPTETQYF.

This sequence joins TRBV12-3 or TRBV12-4 and TRBJ1-6; checking the TCRdb D call of TRBD1 is not possible without DNA. The CDR3 runs to 14 residues. The CDR3 loop is CASCPGTGNSPLHF.

V and J are TRBV5-1 and TRBJ1-2; TCRdb's D call of TRBD1 is untestable without DNA. The germline V gene encodes CDR1 SGHRS and CDR2 YFSETQ. The CDR3 runs 15 residues. CDR3 residues: CASSPEISRQDGYTF.

V and J are TRBV7-6 and TRBJ1-1; TCRdb's D call, TRBD1, is unchecked because there is no DNA. In germline, CDR1 is SGHVS, CDR2 FNYEAQ. This CDR3 has 14 residues. The CDR3 loop is CASSLGGAKTEAFF.

This chain links TRBV11-1 with TRBJ2-2. This CDR3 has 16 residues. Germline assignment: CDR1 SGHAT and CDR2 FQDESV (reference sequence). The chain's CDR3 is CASSFRRDPNTGELFF.

The rearrangement joins TRBV5-1 to TRBJ2-3; TCRdb indicates TRBD1, and absent DNA this call remains unverified. The germline V gene has CDR1 SGHRS and CDR2 YFSETQ. CDR3 length: 16 residues. The CDR3 sequence is CASSLGGRQFTDTQYF.

The V and J genes are TRBV20-1 and TRBJ1-4; TCRdb calls TRBD1, which cannot be checked without DNA. Germline CDR1 and CDR2: DFQATT and SNEGSKA (reference sequence). The CDR3 covers 14 residues. This CDR3 is CSAREGGTNEKLFF.

The V call is TRBV7-2, the J call TRBJ1-1; checking the TCRdb D call of TRBD1 is not possible without DNA. The length of the CDR3 is 13 residues. Germline assignment: CDR1 SGHTA and CDR2 FQGNSA. The CDR3 loop is CASSLDPGLQAFF.

This sequence joins TRBV7-2 and TRBJ2-7; the D gene TCRdb calls, TRBD1, cannot be checked with no DNA. Germline assignment: CDR1 SGHTA and CDR2 FQGNSA. The CDR3 totals 14 residues. The CDR3 sequence: CASSLEGITYEQYF.

The chain is built from TRBV6-1 and TRBJ2-3; checking the TCRdb D call of TRBD2 is not possible without DNA. Per germline, CDR1 MNHNS and CDR2 SASEGT. CDR3 length: 15 residues. The CDR3 loop is CASSLRSSGIDTQYF.

V is TRBV10-3 and J is TRBJ2-3; TCRdb indicates TRBD1, and absent DNA this call remains unverified. CDR1 is ENHRY, CDR2 SYGVKD, per germline. The CDR3 is 14 residues long. The CDR3 sequence is CASTGTNSTDTQYF.